Listed below are T cell receptor beta chains from one sample, sequenced in a study of OX40 agonist ivuxolimab in advanced cancers. Some clones are missing from TCRdb's copy, which holds only in-frame ones; the method was immunoSEQ multiplex PCR. The data contain about 46,000 clones, about 88% of them seen just once; the ten biggest clones take up about an eighth. Sequences were derived from CD4+ or CD8+ T cells sorted from blood, sampled in a trial of the OX40 agonist ivuxolimab. The receptors derive from an adult with an advanced solid tumor such as melanoma, head and neck, liver or kidney cancer. Each CDR3 is given with its conserved first and last residue. Each record gives: J gene, V gene, D gene, clone size, CDR3 protein, CDR3 DNA. D genes are given only for firm matches. Clone size, where shown, is once, few, many, or a class for clones that have expanded.

TRBJ1-1 | TRBV28 | . | . | CASSFSVEGGDTEAFF | TGTGCCAGCAGTTTTTCCGTCGAAGGGGGAGACACTGAAGCTTTCTTT
TRBJ2-5 | TRBV7-8 | . | . | CASSRGVGTQYF | TGTGCCAGCAGTAGGGGGGTAGGGACCCAGTACTTC
TRBJ1-1 | TRBV19 | . | . | CASSNPGGLNTEAFF | TGTGCCAGTAGTAACCCCGGGGGCCTGAACACTGAAGCTTTCTTT
TRBJ2-7 | TRBV6-5 | TRBD1 | . | CASTNQGAHPYEQYF | TGTGCCAGCACCAATCAGGGGGCGCATCCCTACGAGCAGTACTTC
TRBJ2-5 | TRBV7-6 | TRBD2 | . | CASSPRPLGGQETQYF | TGTGCCAGCAGCCCGCGCCCCCTCGGGGGGCAAGAGACCCAGTACTTC
TRBJ2-7 | TRBV7-9 | . | . | CASSPRGGEQYF | TGTGCCAGCAGCCCGAGGGGGGGCGAGCAGTACTTC
TRBJ2-5 | TRBV6-5 | TRBD1 | . | CASSYLQGAGETQYF | TGTGCCAGCAGTTATTTACAGGGGGCCGGTGAGACCCAGTACTTC
TRBJ2-7 | TRBV11-2 | . | . | CASSPPGGRFVYEQYF | TGTGCCAGCAGCCCCCCTGGGGGGCGTTTTGTCTACGAGCAGTACTTC
TRBJ1-2 | TRBV9 | . | . | CASSGIRDLGGYGYTF | TGTGCCAGCAGTGGTATCCGGGACCTCGGAGGCTATGGCTACACCTTC
TRBJ1-3 | TRBV28 | . | . | CASSLQGGPGNTIYF | TGTGCCAGCAGTTTACAAGGCGGTCCTGGAAACACCATATATTTT
TRBJ2-4 | TRBV13 | . | . | CASSLGRPKNIQYF | TGTGCCAGCAGCTTAGGGAGGCCCAAAAACATTCAGTACTTC
TRBJ2-1 | TRBV7-3 | . | . | CASSLAGGPDNEQFF | TGTGCCAGCAGCTTAGCTGGAGGGCCTGACAATGAGCAGTTCTTC
TRBJ1-2 | TRBV27 | TRBD1 | . | CASSRDRVLYGYTF | TGTGCCAGCAGTAGGGACAGGGTCTTGTATGGCTACACCTTC
TRBJ2-1 | TRBV15 | . | once | CATSRDEGGEQFF | TGTGCCACCAGCAGAGATGAGGGGGGGGAGCAGTTCTTC
TRBJ2-1 | TRBV4-2 | TRBD2 | . | CASSQDASGRFSDNEQFF | TGTGCCAGCAGCCAAGATGCTAGCGGGAGATTCTCTGATAATGAGCAGTTCTTC
TRBJ2-4 | TRBV5-6 | . | . | CASTLGGNIQYF | TGTGCCAGCACCTTAGGGGGAAACATTCAGTACTTC
TRBJ1-2 | TRBV4-1 | . | . | CASTPRERDNYGYTF | TGCGCCAGCACCCCAAGAGAGCGAGATAACTATGGCTACACCTTC
TRBJ1-5 | TRBV11-3 | . | . | CASSLRAGRRDQPQHF | TGTGCCAGCAGCTTAAGGGCAGGGAGAAGGGATCAGCCCCAGCATTTT
TRBJ2-7 | TRBV14 | TRBD2 | once | CASITTSSGSRVRAEQYF | TGTGCCAGCATCACCACTTCTAGCGGGAGTCGAGTACGAGCAGAGCAGTACTTC
TRBJ2-7 | TRBV15 | . | . | CATRTRDSYEQYF | TGTGCCACCAGGACACGGGACTCCTACGAGCAGTACTTC
TRBJ2-7 | TRBV5-1 | TRBD1 | . | CASSLISGGGYEQYF | TGCGCCAGCAGCTTGATCTCAGGGGGTGGGTACGAGCAGTACTTC
TRBJ1-4 | TRBV9 | . | . | CASSVDEGEKLFF | TGTGCCAGCAGCGTAGATGAGGGTGAAAAACTGTTTTTT
TRBJ1-1 | TRBV23-1 | TRBD1 | . | CASSQPWTGGQNTEAFF | TGCGCCAGCAGTCAACCATGGACAGGGGGCCAGAACACTGAAGCTTTCTTT
TRBJ2-1 | TRBV5-1 | . | . | CASSLFGDPDMDEQFF | TGCGCCAGCAGCTTGTTTGGGGACCCAGATATGGATGAGCAGTTCTTC
TRBJ2-1 | TRBV18 | . | . | CASSPDRLEIIYNEQFF | TGTGCCAGCTCACCCGACAGACTGGAAATTATCTACAATGAGCAGTTCTTC
TRBJ1-2 | TRBV7-1 | . | . | CASSLVPSATGGYTF | TGTGCCAGCAGCTTAGTCCCCTCAGCGACGGGTGGCTACACCTTC
TRBJ2-5 | TRBV7-9 | . | . | CASSLGAAQETQYF | TGTGCCAGCAGCTTAGGGGCTGCCCAAGAGACCCAGTACTTC
TRBJ2-2 | TRBV7-9 | . | . | CASRGNQGPGELFF | TGTGCCAGCAGGGGAAATCAGGGGCCCGGGGAGCTGTTTTTT
TRBJ2-1 | TRBV6-6 | . | . | CASSPNWGRDNEQFF | TGTGCCAGCTCCCCAAACTGGGGGAGAGACAATGAGCAGTTCTTC
TRBJ2-2 | TRBV30 | . | . | CAWSVLRASGKAVF | TGTGCCTGGAGTGTACTCCGGGCGTCGGGGAAGGCTGTTTTT
TRBJ1-1 | TRBV28 | . | . | CASSPITEAFF | TGTGCCAGCAGTCCAATCACTGAAGCTTTCTTT
TRBJ2-7 | TRBV5-1 | . | . | CASSFGGSVYEQYF | TGCGCCAGCAGCTTTGGAGGGTCGGTCTACGAGCAGTACTTC
TRBJ2-1 | TRBV6-5 | . | . | CASSYEAYNEQFF | TGTGCCAGCAGTTATGAGGCCTACAATGAGCAGTTCTTC
TRBJ2-3 | TRBV7-7 | . | medium-sized | CASSLAQTTDTQYF | TGTGCTAGCAGCTTAGCACAGACCACAGATACGCAGTATTTT
TRBJ2-5 | TRBV28 | TRBD1 | . | CASSLGYLGQGKTQYF | TGTGCCAGCAGTTTGGGATACCTCGGACAGGGGAAGACCCAGTACTTC
TRBJ2-7 | TRBV2 | . | . | CASHGASYEQYF | TGTGCCAGCCACGGGGCCTCCTACGAGCAGTACTTC
TRBJ1-3 | TRBV4-3 | . | few | CASSPDKGSGNTIYF | TGCGCCAGCAGCCCAGACAAAGGCTCTGGAAACACCATATATTTT
TRBJ2-3 | TRBV2 | . | . | CASSEAGTTPGNTQYF | TGTGCCAGCAGTGAAGCGGGCACGACCCCAGGAAATACGCAGTATTTT
TRBJ2-5 | TRBV28 | . | . | CASSLTRTGGGTQYF | TGTGCCAGCAGTTTAACTCGTACAGGTGGGGGGACCCAGTACTTC
TRBJ2-3 | TRBV9 | TRBD2 | few | CASNGGGGTDTQYF | TGTGCCAGCAATGGCGGGGGTGGAACAGATACGCAGTATTTT
TRBJ2-7 | TRBV18 | TRBD2 | medium-sized | CASSQGLAGSYEQYF | TGTGCCAGCTCCCAAGGACTAGCGGGTTCCTACGAGCAGTACTTC
TRBJ1-2 | TRBV25-1 | . | . | CASSPFWGGYTF | TGTGCCAGCAGTCCGTTTTGGGGTGGCTACACCTTC
TRBJ2-7 | TRBV5-6 | TRBD1 | . | CASTAGQGPEQYF | TGTGCCAGCACGGCGGGACAGGGGCCCGAGCAGTACTTC
TRBJ1-5 | TRBV6-1 | . | . | CASSEAERNRPQHF | TGTGCCAGCAGTGAAGCTGAGCGGAATCGGCCCCAGCATTTT
TRBJ2-2 | TRBV28 | . | . | CASSSLDSWGLFF | TGTGCCAGCAGTTCACTGGACTCCTGGGGGCTGTTTTTT
TRBJ2-7 | TRBV7-9 | . | . | CASTPPGVGTYEQYF | TGTGCCAGCACCCCTCCCGGGGTCGGGACCTACGAGCAGTACTTC
TRBJ2-1 | TRBV6-6 | . | . | CASSLAQSSYNEQFF | TGTGCCAGCAGCTTAGCCCAAAGCTCCTACAATGAGCAGTTCTTC
TRBJ1-1 | TRBV27 | . | . | CASSLQVNTEAFF | TGTGCCAGCAGTTTACAGGTGAACACTGAAGCTTTCTTT
TRBJ1-1 | TRBV30 | . | . | CAWRIGGLMNTEAFF | TGTGCCTGGAGGATTGGGGGGCTAATGAACACTGAAGCTTTCTTT
TRBJ2-1 | TRBV5-6 | TRBD2 | . | CASSLPGTTYNEQFF | TGTGCCAGCAGCTTGCCCGGGACTACCTACAATGAGCAGTTCTTC
TRBJ1-6 | TRBV10-2 | . | . | CASSSAADYNSPLHF | TGCGCCAGCAGTTCGGCGGCCGACTATAATTCACCCCTCCACTTT
TRBJ2-1 | TRBV7-9 | . | . | CASSYWVGEQFF | TGTGCCAGCAGCTACTGGGTGGGTGAGCAGTTCTTC
TRBJ1-2 | TRBV4-3 | . | once | CASSQEDDGNYGYTF | TGCGCCAGCAGCCAAGAGGACGACGGTAACTATGGCTACACCTTC
TRBJ2-7 | TRBV11-2 | TRBD1 | few | CASSLEGAPFVQQYF | TGTGCCAGCAGCCTAGAGGGGGCCCCATTCGTCCAGCAGTACTTC
TRBJ1-2 | TRBV5-6 | TRBD1 | . | CASSSEQGEGYGYTF | TGTGCCAGCAGCTCCGAGCAGGGGGAGGGCTATGGCTACACCTTC